One sample yielded the 21 T cell receptor beta chains listed below, sequenced in a study of long-term antiretroviral therapy in people with HIV. The assay used was immunoSEQ (version v3.0), run at survey level. Produced via immunoSEQ multiplex PCR; TCRdb's table is partial and in-frame only. This sample has about 24,000 clones; 79% occur once, and the top ten carry 9% to 10%. Sequencing used unsorted PBMCs, obtained 1.2 years after starting antiretroviral therapy. These receptors came from a woman in her thirties or forties with HIV.

This chain connects TRBV4-3 to TRBJ2-1; TRBD1 agrees at 8 bases. With 0 bases clipped from V and 7 bases from J, the junction kept 11 bases outside the gene matches. CDR1 and CDR2 (germline): LGHNA, YSLEER. The CDR3 is 17 amino acids. Here the CDR3 reads CASSQDHPGQVGNEQFF. The CDR3 DNA follows: TGCGCCAGCAGCCAAGACCATCCGGGACAGGTGGGGAATGAGCAGTTCTTC.

A note on this clone: Other DNA sequences in this specimen translate into the identical CDR3. J is TRBJ2-7 and V is TRBV7-9; unclear D gene. CDR1 SEHNR and CDR2 FQNEAQ come from the germline V gene (reference sequence). V lost 5 bases and J lost 0, with 5 bases in between. The CDR3 is 12 residues long. CDR3 nucleotides: TGTGCCAGCAGCCCCAGCTCCTACGAGCAGTACTTC. It translates to CASSPSSYEQYF.

This chain links TRBV30 with TRBJ2-1, with TRBD2 matching 13 bases. V lost 6 bases, J lost 4 bases, and 6 bases stayed unmatched. Germline CDR1 is GTSNPN and CDR2 is SVGIG (reference sequence). This CDR3 has 15 amino acids. DNA for the CDR3: TGTGCCTGCCAGGGACTAGCGGGGCAGTACAATGAGCAGTTCTTC. This gives the protein CACQGLAGQYNEQFF.

J is TRBJ2-1 and V is TRBV5-1; 8 bases agree with TRBD1. The CDR3 totals 13 residues. The V and J ends lost 0 bases and 7 bases, in that order; junction bases with no gene match: 0. CDR1 is SGHRS, CDR2 YFSETQ, per germline. CDR3 protein: CASSLGQGNEQFF. CDR3 DNA sequence: TGCGCCAGCAGCTTGGGACAGGGGAATGAGCAGTTCTTC. Variable domain in full (rest from reference TRBV5-1 and TRBJ2-1): KAGVTQTPRYLIKTRGQQVTLSCSPISGHRSVSWYQQTPGQGLQFLFEYFSETQRNKGNFPGRFSGRQFSNSRSEMNVSTLELGDSALYLCASSLGQGNEQFFGPGTRLTVL.

V and J are TRBV2 and TRBJ1-5; 9 nucleotides line up with TRBD1. The CDR3 is 15 residues long. Trimming at V came to 6 bases and at J to 4 bases, leaving 7 bases not matched to a gene. Looked up from germline, CDR1 is SNHLY and CDR2 is FYNNEI. CDR3 loop: CASRKMDRGNQPQHF. DNA of the CDR3: TGTGCCAGCAGAAAAATGGACAGGGGAAATCAGCCCCAGCATTTT.

This clone was detected a few times. The chain joins TRBV6-6 to TRBJ1-2, with TRBD1 identical over 8 bases. Germline V lookup: CDR1 MNHNY, CDR2 SVGAGI (reference sequence). Germline trimming cut 7 bases from V and 8 bases from J; bases unmatched to any gene: 9. CDR3 length equals 13 residues. CDR3 bases: TGTGCCAGCAACGCACAGGGGGTTGGGGGCTACACCTTC. It codes for CASNAQGVGGYTF.

The CDR3 region is CASSFTLANNEQFF. The CDR3 DNA reads TGCGCCAGCAGCTTTACTCTAGCGAACAATGAGCAGTTCTTC. This chain uses TRBV5-1 with TRBJ2-1, with D possibly TRBD2 on 6 matching bases. CDR1 is SGHRS, CDR2 YFSETQ, per germline. The CDR3 sequence is 14 residues long. With 2 bases removed from V and 5 bases from J, the gap between germline ends came to 11 bases.

The rearrangement joins TRBV5-1 to TRBJ2-2; 8 bases fit TRBD2. CDR3 length: 16 amino acids. The germline V gene has CDR1 SGHRS and CDR2 YFSETQ. J gave up 1 base and V 2 bases, and 4 bases lay outside the gene matches. The CDR3 DNA sequence: TGCGCCAGCAGCTTATCGCTAGCGGGGAACACCGGGGAGCTGTTTTTT. Amino acids: CASSLSLAGNTGELFF.

This chain connects TRBV10-3 to TRBJ1-2, with TRBD1 identical over 7 bases. J lost 8 bases, V lost 6 bases, and 15 bases had no gene match. Germline CDR1 and CDR2: ENHRY and SYGVKD. The CDR3 contains 15 residues. The CDR3 DNA reads as TGTGCCATCAGCCCGAGGACAGGCCGGTTTGGGGGCTACACCTTC. This codes for CAISPRTGRFGGYTF.

The genes are TRBV14 and TRBJ2-1; unclear D gene. This CDR3 has 12 amino acids. The V end was cut by 1 base, the J end by 9 bases, with 7 bases between. Germline V lookup: CDR1 SGHDN, CDR2 FVKESK. CDR3 nucleotide sequence: TGTGCCAGCAGCCAAGTCTGGTCTGAGCAGTTCTTC. Translating it yields CASSQVWSEQFF.

The V and J genes are TRBV6-5 and TRBJ2-7; D possibly corresponds to TRBD1 (7 bases). Trimming stripped 0 bases from V and 3 bases from J, with 9 bases between. Per germline, CDR1 MNHEY and CDR2 SVGAGI. The CDR3 sequence is 14 residues long. This chain's CDR3 is CASSYSRGDYEQYF. The CDR3 DNA reads TGTGCCAGCAGTTACTCCAGGGGGGACTACGAGCAGTACTTC.

This rearrangement joins TRBV5-1 to TRBJ1-2; D may be TRBD1 (6 bases). In germline, CDR1 is SGHRS, CDR2 YFSETQ. V lost 2 bases to trimming and J lost 1 base, with 15 bases between them. CDR3 size: 16 residues. CDR3 sequence: CASSFSSQGGNYGYTF. The CDR3 DNA reads TGCGCCAGCAGCTTTTCCTCACAGGGTGGTAACTATGGCTACACCTTC. Full variable domain (outside the CDR3, taken from reference TRBV5-1 and TRBJ1-2): KAGVTQTPRYLIKTRGQQVTLSCSPISGHRSVSWYQQTPGQGLQFLFEYFSETQRNKGNFPGRFSGRQFSNSRSEMNVSTLELGDSALYLCASSFSSQGGNYGYTFGSGTRLTVV.

The chain couples TRBV5-4 to TRBJ2-4; possibly TRBD1 for D (5 bases). Deletions cut 3 bases from V and 5 bases from J, with 6 bases between. This CDR3 spans 12 amino acids. Germline-derived CDR1 and CDR2 are SGHNT and YYREEE (reference sequence). CDR3 DNA: TGTGCCAGCAGCTCGACAGAAAACATTCAGTACTTC. Its translation: CASSSTENIQYF.

This clone has only a few counts. The chain combines TRBV2 with TRBJ1-1, with D unresolved. The V end was cut by 6 bases, the J end by 4 bases, with 6 bases between. CDR3 length: 11 residues. The germline CDR1 and CDR2 sequences are SNHLY and FYNNEI. CDR3 DNA sequence: TGTGCCAGCAGGGTCGGCACTGAAGCTTTCTTT. This sequence encodes CASRVGTEAFF.

The chain has TRBV30 and TRBJ1-6; D gene uncertain. Germline CDR1 GTSNPN, CDR2 SVGIG (reference sequence). V was pared by 2 bases and J by 9 bases, with 8 bases between. The CDR3 is made up of 12 amino acids. This chain's CDR3 is CAWSSISSPLHF. The CDR3 DNA is TGTGCCTGGAGTAGCATCAGTTCACCCCTCCACTTT.

Here the CDR3 DNA reads TGCAGCGCGGGGACAGGGGGCACTGAAGCTTTCTTT. Amino acids: CSAGTGGTEAFF. The chain has TRBV29-1 and TRBJ1-1, with 11 nucleotides matching TRBD1. V lost 7 bases and J lost 4; bases outside the gene matches: 2. Germline assignment: CDR1 SQVTM and CDR2 ANQGSEA. The CDR3 covers 12 residues.

V is TRBV6-5 and J is TRBJ2-5, with D perhaps matching TRBD2 (6 bases). V shed 5 bases and J shed 1 base, with 11 bases lying between them. Germline-derived CDR1 and CDR2 are MNHEY and SVGAGI. This CDR3 contains 14 residues. Here the CDR3 reads CASSRGYIQETQYF. The CDR3 bases are TGTGCCAGCAGTCGGGGGTACATCCAAGAGACCCAGTACTTC.

This clone has just one count. The chain joins TRBV7-9 to TRBJ1-2; no clear D. The CDR3 extends over 12 amino acids. V was cut by 5 bases and J by 2 bases, with 6 bases left in between. Germline CDR1 SEHNR, CDR2 FQNEAQ (reference sequence). CDR3 nucleotide sequence: TGTGCCAGCAGCGATGACAACTATGGCTACACCTTC. This sequence encodes CASSDDNYGYTF.

The gene calls are TRBV20-1 and TRBJ2-3; D possibly corresponds to TRBD2 (6 bases). Trimming removed 5 bases at V and 4 bases at J, with 7 bases between. Germline V gives CDR1 DFQATT, CDR2 SNEGSKA (reference sequence). CDR3 size: 11 residues. CDR3 protein: CSAWGADTQYF. CDR3 DNA: TGCAGTGCTTGGGGGGCAGATACGCAGTATTTT.

For the CDR3, the DNA is TGTGCCAGCAGCTGGGGACGGGCTCCCTATGGCTACACCTTC. Translated: CASSWGRAPYGYTF. The chain uses TRBV5-6 and TRBJ1-2; D possibly corresponds to TRBD1 (5 bases). The CDR3 has 14 amino acids. The germline CDR1 and CDR2 sequences are SGHDT and YYEEEE. The ends were cut back, 3 bases at V and 4 bases at J, with 13 bases in the middle.

The chain carries TRBV10-3 and TRBJ1-1; TRBD1 aligns across 10 bases. The junction had 2 bases not matched to a gene; V was cut back by 6 bases and J by 10 bases. The germline V gene encodes CDR1 ENHRY and CDR2 SYGVKD. The CDR3 contains 11 residues. The CDR3 here is CAIRGDRGAFF. CDR3 DNA: TGTGCCATCAGGGGGGACAGGGGAGCTTTCTTT.